These T cell receptor beta chains were read from a single sample in a study of breast tumors, draining lymph nodes, adjacent tissues. One entry per CDR3 protein results from TCRdb running MiXCR on the multiplex PCR reads. The sample lists some 65,000 distinct CDR3 sequences, over 40% occurring once. Material: breast tumor tissue. The receptor source for this set is a female donor with breast cancer. Some clones in this sample may be carry-over from other donors' samples. The CDR3 runs from the conserved cysteine through the conserved F or W. A D gene is named only where the DNA matches it firmly. Clone size appears in some rows only: once, few, many, or a class for an expanded clone.

v_call	clone_size	d_call	j_call	cdr3_aa	cdr3_nt
TRBV4-1	many	.	TRBJ1-1	CASSPSVGGGGTEAFF	TGCGCCAGCAGCCCGAGCGTAGGGGGAGGGGGCACTGAAGCTTTCTTT
TRBV7-8	many	TRBD1	TRBJ1-2	CASSYGDRDGYGYTF	TGTGCCAGCAGCTACGGCGACAGGGACGGTTATGGCTACACCTTC
TRBV9	.	.	TRBJ2-2	CARDAAGATGELFF	TGTGCTAGAGACGCAGCGGGTGCGACCGGGGAGCTGTTTTTT
TRBV20-1	many	TRBD2	TRBJ2-2	CSARDGTSGFTGELFF	TGCAGTGCTAGAGATGGGACTAGCGGGTTCACCGGGGAGCTGTTTTTT
TRBV20-1	many	.	TRBJ2-1	CSARRNEQFF	TGCAGTGCTAGACGTAATGAGCAGTTCTTC
TRBV5-1	many	TRBD2	TRBJ2-3	CASSRGSTSGGSTDTQYF	TGCGCCAGCAGCCGGGGTTCCACTAGCGGGGGATCCACAGATACGCAGTATTTT
TRBV2	.	TRBD2	TRBJ2-5	CASSEISGRETQYF	TGTGCCAGCAGTGAAATTAGCGGGAGAGAGACCCAGTACTTC
TRBV4-1	many	.	TRBJ2-3	CASSQIGQGLAADTQYF	TGCGCCAGCAGCCAAATAGGGCAGGGGCTAGCGGCTGATACGCAGTATTTT
TRBV9	many	.	TRBJ2-3	CASSFARGTDTQYF	TGTGCCAGCAGCTTCGCCCGGGGAACAGATACGCAGTATTTT
TRBV6-1	many	TRBD2	TRBJ2-5	CASRGLAEETQYF	TGTGCCAGCAGGGGACTAGCGGAGGAGACCCAGTACTTC
TRBV4-3	many	.	TRBJ1-3	CASSRESGRNTIYF	TGCGCCAGCAGCCGTGAGTCAGGGAGAAACACCATATATTTT
TRBV10-3	.	TRBD2	TRBJ2-3	CAISAYPTSGRGGTDTQYF	TGTGCCATCAGTGCTTACCCCACTAGCGGGAGGGGCGGCACAGATACGCAGTATTTT
TRBV20-1	.	.	TRBJ2-7	CSARNTRGPSGQYF	TGCAGTGCTAGAAACACACGGGGCCCCTCCGGGCAGTACTTC
TRBV27	many	TRBD2	TRBJ2-7	CASSRLAGVGPEQYF	TGTGCCAGCAGTCGCCTAGCGGGAGTAGGTCCCGAGCAGTACTTC
TRBV9	many	TRBD2	TRBJ2-1	CASSVEGGRARNEQFF	TGTGCCAGCAGCGTAGAAGGTGGGAGGGCCAGGAATGAGCAGTTCTTC
TRBV24-1	.	.	TRBJ1-5	CATSDWRLAGADTQHF	TGTGCCACCAGTGACTGGAGACTAGCGGGGGCAGATACGCAGCATTTT
TRBV7-2	many	TRBD2	TRBJ2-1	CASSPSGRSKNEQFF	TGTGCCAGCAGCCCAAGCGGGAGATCGAAGAATGAGCAGTTCTTC
TRBV7-2	many	.	TRBJ1-2	CASSLPWPQAYGYTF	TGTGCCAGCAGCTTACCGTGGCCCCAAGCATATGGCTACACCTTC
TRBV15	.	.	TRBJ2-1	CATSGDRASNEQLF	TGTGCCACCAGCGGAGATCGGGCTAGCAATGAGCAGCTCTTC
TRBV20-1	.	.	TRBJ1-2	CSARGRDGNGYTF	TGCAGTGCTAGGGGACGGGACGGGAATGGCTACACCTTC
TRBV5-1	.	.	TRBJ1-2	CASSFTGDGYTF	TGCGCCAGCAGCTTTACGGGGGATGGCTACACCTTC
TRBV6-6	many	TRBD2	TRBJ2-7	CVGLAGGEQYF	TGTGTCGGGCTAGCGGGAGGCGAGCAGTACTTC
TRBV20-1	many	.	TRBJ2-5	CSAIRMGAEATQYF	TGCAGTGCTATTCGAATGGGCGCGGAAGCGACCCAGTACTTC
TRBV9	.	TRBD1	TRBJ2-7	CASRRGRGTGMSYEQYF	TGTGCCAGCAGGAGAGGCCGCGGGACAGGTATGTCCTACGAGCAGTACTTC
TRBV25-1	once	.	TRBJ1-1	CASSGGRADVNTEAFF	TGTGCCAGCAGCGGGGGCAGGGCAGATGTGAACACTGAAGCTTTCTTT
TRBV9	medium-sized	TRBD1	TRBJ1-5	CASSVAGTAIHNSNQPQHF	TGTGCCAGCAGCGTAGCGGGGACAGCAATTCACAATAGCAATCAGCCCCAGCATTTT
TRBV2	.	.	TRBJ2-7	CASSSRRRGSSYEQYF	TGTGCCAGCAGTTCCCGGAGGCGGGGCTCCTCCTACGAGCAGTACTTC
TRBV7-2	many	.	TRBJ2-7	CASTIGSYEQYF	TGTGCCAGCACTATTGGCTCCTACGAGCAGTACTTC
TRBV5-6	many	.	TRBJ1-1	CASSLMGNTEAFF	TGTGCCAGCAGCTTGATGGGGAACACTGAAGCTTTCTTT
TRBV7-2	many	TRBD2	TRBJ2-7	CASSLTSGSEQYF	TGTGCCAGCAGCTTAACTAGCGGGAGTGAGCAGTACTTC
TRBV19	many	.	TRBJ2-5	CASRRGSGETQYF	TGTGCCAGTAGAAGGGGGTCTGGGGAGACCCAGTACTTC
TRBV30	few	.	TRBJ1-5	CAWGGGDGYNQPQHF	TGTGCCTGGGGAGGGGGAGACGGCTACAATCAGCCCCAGCATTTT
TRBV12-3/TRBV12-4	.	TRBD2	TRBJ2-2	CASSPSGLAGAGGGELFF	TGTGCCAGCAGTCCCTCGGGACTAGCGGGAGCCGGGGGCGGGGAGCTGTTTTTT
TRBV7-8	.	.	TRBJ1-6	CTSSLGLWSSYNSPLHF	TGTACCAGCAGCTTAGGACTGTGGAGCTCCTATAATTCACCCCTCCACTTC
TRBV5-1	.	.	TRBJ2-5	CASSLSGNPQETQYF	TGCGCCAGCAGCTTGTCGGGGAACCCCCAAGAGACCCAGTACTTC
TRBV5-1	medium-sized	TRBD2	TRBJ2-5	CASSPLGVAGLETQYF	TGCGCCAGCAGCCCGCTCGGGGTAGCGGGGTTAGAGACCCAGTACTTC
TRBV28	few	.	TRBJ1-3	CASSLFNPGRVGNTIYF	TGTGCCAGCAGTTTATTTAATCCCGGCAGGGTTGGAAACACCATATATTTT
TRBV6-6	.	.	TRBJ2-6	CASIRGARGANVLTF	TGTGCCAGCATTCGGGGGGCTCGCGGGGCCAACGTCCTGACTTTC
TRBV19	many	.	TRBJ1-2	CASSRTANRYGYTF	TGTGCCAGTAGTAGGACAGCGAACCGCTATGGCTACACCTTC
TRBV6-6	.	.	TRBJ2-7	CASSYRGREQYF	TGTGCCAGCAGTTACAGGGGACGCGAGCAGTACTTC
TRBV3-2	.	.	TRBJ2-3	CASSDYNSLSTDTRYF	TGTGCCAGCAGCGACTATAACTCGCTCAGCACAGATACGCGGTATTTT
TRBV10-3	.	TRBD2	TRBJ2-5	CVIKTGLAGYQETQYF	TGTGTCATCAAAACGGGGCTAGCGGGCTACCAAGAGACCCAGTACTTC
TRBV19	many	TRBD1	TRBJ1-5	CASSFEQGGHQPQHF	TGTGCCAGTAGTTTCGAACAGGGGGGCCATCAGCCCCAGCATTTT
TRBV10-3	few	.	TRBJ1-1	CAIDGRGGPVSEAFF	TGTGCCATCGACGGGCGTGGGGGTCCAGTCTCTGAAGCTTTCTTT
TRBV9	many	.	TRBJ2-5	CASSQGDGKETQSF	TGTGCCAGCAGCCAGGGAGATGGGAAAGAGACCCAGTCCTTC
TRBV6-5	many	.	TRBJ2-6	CASSYSRVRRSGANVLTF	TGTGCCAGCAGTTACTCGAGAGTCCGTCGCTCTGGGGCCAACGTCCTGACTTTC
TRBV15	.	.	TRBJ1-5	CATSRDQGGNQPQHF	TGTGCCACCAGCAGAGATCAGGGCGGCAATCAGCCCCAGCATTTT
TRBV11-1	many	TRBD2	TRBJ2-1	CASSLALAGGQNEQFF	TGTGCCAGCAGCTTAGCACTAGCGGGGGGCCAGAATGAGCAGTTCTTC
TRBV20-1	.	TRBD2	TRBJ2-1	CSARDEGPSSGRASSEQFF	TGCAGTGCTAGAGATGAGGGTCCTTCTAGCGGGAGGGCCTCATCTGAGCAGTTCTTC
TRBV5-6	many	TRBD1	TRBJ2-1	CASSLTGTGVNEQFF	TGTGCCAGCAGCCTGACCGGGACAGGGGTCAATGAGCAGTTCTTC
TRBV7-2	many	.	TRBJ2-2	CASSLGGPRGGELFF	TGTGCCAGCAGCTTAGGGGGGCCGAGGGGTGGGGAGCTGTTTTTT
TRBV9	few	.	TRBJ1-1	CASSPSWGTEAFF	TGTGCCAGCAGCCCAAGTTGGGGGACTGAAGCTTTCTTT
TRBV10-3	.	TRBD2	TRBJ2-3	CAIREAGGPTDTQYF	TGTGCCATCAGGGAAGCGGGGGGGCCAACAGATACGCAGTATTTT